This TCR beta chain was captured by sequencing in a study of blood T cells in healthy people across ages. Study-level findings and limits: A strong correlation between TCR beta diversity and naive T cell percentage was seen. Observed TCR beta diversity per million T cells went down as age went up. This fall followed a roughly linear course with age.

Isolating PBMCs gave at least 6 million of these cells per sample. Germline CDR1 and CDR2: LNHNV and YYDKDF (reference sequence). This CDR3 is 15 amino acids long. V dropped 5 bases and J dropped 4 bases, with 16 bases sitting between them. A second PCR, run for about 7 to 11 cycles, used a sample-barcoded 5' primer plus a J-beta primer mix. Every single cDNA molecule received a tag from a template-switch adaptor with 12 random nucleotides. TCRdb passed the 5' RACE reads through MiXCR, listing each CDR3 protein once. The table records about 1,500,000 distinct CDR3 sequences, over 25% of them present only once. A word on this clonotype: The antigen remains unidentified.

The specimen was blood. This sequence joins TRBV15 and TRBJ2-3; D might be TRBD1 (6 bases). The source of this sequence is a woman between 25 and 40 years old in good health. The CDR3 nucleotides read TGTGCCACCAGCTTGGGGGCCCGGGGCCCAGATACGCAGTATTTT. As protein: CATSLGARGPDTQYF.